The present T cell receptor (beta chain) was sequenced within a study of blood T cell repertoires in COVID-19. Background on the study: The cDNA or gDNA used as material had been derived from T cells, B-cell-depleted T cells, or PBMCs.

Germline loops: CDR1 SGHNT, CDR2 YYREEE (reference sequence). The CDR3 is 17 residues long. V lost 3 bases and J 2 bases, leaving 20 bases between the germline ends. Authors' analysis steps: Amplification with reference gene primers provided the estimates of nucleated cell counts. The repertoire was sequenced with immunoSEQ multiplex PCR; TCRdb's copy has only in-frame clones and lacks some. That table is the source of V, J and clone size, and D and trimming were worked out from the DNA. This repertoire shows 160,000 or so clones, more than 75% found once; its top ten account for 2% to 3%. This clone came up once.

The receptor's source is a man younger than 35 with acute or convalescent COVID-19. This chain uses TRBV5-4 with TRBJ1-2; a weak D match, TRBD1 (6 bases). The sequenced sample was peripheral blood. For the CDR3, the DNA is TGTGCCAGCAGCTCCCCCTTGGACGGACAGATAAACTATGGCTACACCTTC. Encoded protein: CASSSPLDGQINYGYTF.